This TCR beta chain is drawn from a study of T cell responses to AZD1222 COVID-19 vaccine. Study-wide results and limits: Baseline antibody screening turned up just 6 or 7 seropositive AZD1222 recipients. Nearly half of spike-specific TCRs reportedly target unmutated variant regions.

Clones were sequenced by immunoSEQ multiplex PCR, and TCRdb holds only the in-frame ones, with some missing. There are tens of thousands of clones in the sample; over 85% occur only once, and 4.2% lies in the top ten. A remark on this clone: What it binds is unknown.

This CDR3 comprises 12 residues. The V end was cut by 7 bases, the J end by 4 bases, with 10 bases between. Here the sequenced sample was peripheral blood, taken on day 0 of AZD1222 vaccination. The V and J genes are TRBV12-3 or TRBV12-4 and TRBJ1-2; D unresolved. This clonotype originated in an adult in good health. CDR3 in amino acids: CASTPGLYGYTF. The CDR3 DNA reads as TGTGCCAGCACCCCGGGCCTCTATGGCTACACCTTC.